These 14 T cell receptor beta chains originate from one sample sequenced in a study of monozygotic twins with inflammatory bowel disease. TCRdb reprocessed the 5' RACE reads, with one entry per CDR3 protein and no DNA. Recorded here are around 410,000 distinct CDR3 sequences; the top ten clones represent 2% to 3%. The sequenced material came from blood. These receptors were taken from a human donor with ulcerative colitis or Crohn's disease, or a healthy co-twin of an affected twin (not recorded which).

The chain links TRBV7-2 to TRBJ2-1; TCRdb selects TRBD2, and the lack of DNA leaves this call unchecked. CDR1 SGHTA and CDR2 FQGNSA come from the germline V gene. The CDR3 has 14 amino acids. The CDR3 spells CASSKRTRDNEQFF.

The V and J genes are TRBV30 and TRBJ1-1; TCRdb lists TRBD1, though no DNA is available to test this call. The CDR3 runs to 13 residues. The germline V gene has CDR1 GTSNPN and CDR2 SVGIG (reference sequence). This chain's CDR3 is CAWSWVQGAEAFF. The whole variable domain, filled in from reference TRBV30 and TRBJ1-1, reads SQTIHQWPATLVQPVGSPLSLECTVEGTSNPNLYWYRQAAGRGLQLLFYSVGIGQISSEVPQNLSASRPQDRQFILSSKKLLLSDSGFYLCAWSWVQGAEAFFGQGTRLTVV.

The chain has TRBV4-3 and TRBJ2-1; without DNA, the TCRdb call of TRBD2 cannot be checked. The CDR3 runs to 17 residues. Germline V gene lookup returns CDR1 LGHNA and CDR2 YSLEER. This CDR3 is CASSQGTSGSRYNEQFF.

The gene calls are TRBV7-2 and TRBJ2-7; the TCRdb call, TRBD1, lacks DNA for checking. The germline gives CDR1 SGHTA, CDR2 FQGNSA. CDR3 size: 15 residues. The CDR3 spells CASSLEMTGFHEQYF.

The CDR3 is CSARQEPGQVYSLTF. This chain joins TRBV20-1 and TRBJ1-2; the D gene TCRdb calls, TRBD1, cannot be checked with no DNA. Germline CDR1 and CDR2: DFQATT and SNEGSKA (reference sequence). This CDR3 contains 15 residues.

The chain uses TRBV6-5 and TRBJ1-1; the TCRdb D gene call, TRBD1, has no DNA to confirm it. The CDR3 covers 14 residues. Looked up from germline, CDR1 is MNHEY and CDR2 is SVGAGI. CDR3 protein: CASSYEGAGTEAFF.

CDR3 sequence reads: CASSLQGTDEAFF. The V and J genes are TRBV7-3 and TRBJ1-1; TCRdb's D gene call, TRBD1, goes unchecked for lack of DNA. Germline V gene lookup returns CDR1 SGHTA and CDR2 FQGTGA. This CDR3 spans 13 amino acids.

V gene TRBV28 combines with J gene TRBJ2-5; there is no DNA to check the TCRdb D call of TRBD2. CDR1 is MDHEN and CDR2 is SYDVKM in the germline V gene. CDR3 length: 12 amino acids. The CDR3: CASGRVSETQYF.

The chain uses TRBV6-1 and TRBJ1-6. The CDR3 is 15 amino acids. Germline V gene data show CDR1 as MNHNS and CDR2 as SASEGT. The CDR3 sequence: CASRERGSYNSPLHF.

The genes are TRBV5-6 and TRBJ2-7; checking the TCRdb D call of TRBD1 is not possible without DNA. CDR1 SGHDT and CDR2 YYEEEE come from the germline V gene. The CDR3 consists of 17 residues. The CDR3 loop is CASSSVVSSGGTYEQYF.

The gene calls are TRBV5-1 and TRBJ2-1; lacking DNA, the TRBD2 call made by TCRdb goes unchecked. The CDR3 sequence is 18 residues long. Looked up from germline, CDR1 is SGHRS and CDR2 is YFSETQ. The CDR3 sequence is CASSFYPSGGGYDNEQFF.

The V and J genes are TRBV20-1 and TRBJ1-5; TCRdb lists TRBD1, though no DNA is available to test this call. There are 15 residues in the CDR3. CDR1 is DFQATT, CDR2 SNEGSKA, per germline (reference sequence). The CDR3 reads CSAILPGQINQPQHF.

The CDR3 sequence: CASSHGQGRNTIYF. This chain links TRBV3-1 with TRBJ1-3; absent DNA, TCRdb's TRBD1 call cannot be checked. The CDR3 has 14 amino acids. The germline gives CDR1 LGHDT, CDR2 YNNKEL (reference sequence). Variable domain in full (rest from reference TRBV3-1 and TRBJ1-3): DTAVSQTPKYLVTQMGNDKSIKCEQNLGHDTMYWYKQDSKKFLKIMFSYNNKELIINETVPNRFSPKSPDKAHLNLHINSLELGDSAVYFCASSHGQGRNTIYFGEGSWLTVV.

The chain combines TRBV28 with TRBJ1-4; the TCRdb call, TRBD1, lacks DNA for checking. The CDR3 is made up of 13 amino acids. Germline CDR1 reads MDHEN; CDR2 reads SYDVKM. CDR3 sequence reads: CASRGTGLEKLFF.